The 23 T cell receptor beta chains in this list originate from one sample, sequenced in a study of blood T cell repertoires in COVID-19 (dated by TCRdb to the early 2020s). The library was made by the immunoSEQ multiplex PCR assay. TCRdb took over this immuneACCESS table, retaining in-frame rearrangements with V and J assigned. Such tables are incomplete; in checked studies, under half of the missing clones stem from an unresolved V gene, and the remainder is unexplained. The sample table shows 350,000 or so clones, and roughly nine tenths are seen once. Of the sample, 3% to 4.5% falls within the top ten clones. Source material: peripheral blood. Every receptor here comes from a woman aged 60-70 years with COVID-19, enrolled during active disease.

The V call is TRBV5-8, the J call TRBJ2-7; unclear D gene. V was pared by 3 bases and J by 0 bases, with 4 bases between. This CDR3 is 12 amino acids long. Germline V gene lookup returns CDR1 SGHTS and CDR2 YDEGEE. The CDR3 sequence is CASSSSSYEQYF. As DNA, the CDR3 is TGTGCCAGCAGCTCATCCTCCTACGAGCAGTACTTC.

The rearrangement uses TRBV11-1 and TRBJ1-1, with D perhaps TRBD1 (6 bases). The length of the CDR3 is 14 residues. V lost 5 bases to trimming and J lost 5 bases, with 15 bases between them. Germline V gives CDR1 SGHAT, CDR2 FQDESV (reference sequence). CDR3 sequence (DNA): TGTGCCAGCAGCCCGGGGGGGGCTTTGACTGAAGCTTTCTTT. Protein: CASSPGGALTEAFF. The whole variable domain, remainder taken from reference TRBV11-1 and TRBJ1-1, is EAEVAQSPRYKITEKSQAVAFWCDPISGHATLYWYRQILGQGPELLVQFQDESVVDDSQLPKDRFSAERLKGVDSTLKIQPAELGDSAMYLCASSPGGALTEAFFGQGTRLTVV.

The V call is TRBV19, the J call TRBJ2-7; a possible D gene is TRBD2 (5 bases). The CDR3 length is 13 residues. V lost 5 bases, J lost 1 base, and 9 bases lay in between. Germline-derived CDR1 and CDR2 are LNHDA and SQIVND (reference sequence). CDR3 sequence (DNA): TGTGCCAGTAGTGAGGGTATGTCCTACGAGCAGTACTTC. Its protein is CASSEGMSYEQYF.

This clone came up once. The V gene is TRBV19, the J gene TRBJ1-1; D is unresolved. V was clipped by 0 bases and J by 1 base, with 9 bases between them. The CDR3 is 15 residues long. CDR1 is LNHDA and CDR2 is SQIVND in the germline V gene (reference sequence). CDR3 DNA sequence: TGTGCCAGTAGTATAGATGAGAGGGCGAACACTGAAGCTTTCTTT. Protein product: CASSIDERANTEAFF.

This chain joins TRBV5-6 and TRBJ2-3, with D uncertain. Germline-derived CDR1 and CDR2 are SGHDT and YYEEEE. V was pared by 4 bases and J by 0 bases, with 6 bases between. The length of the CDR3 is 13 residues. The CDR3 spells CASSLRSTDTQYF. The CDR3 DNA is TGTGCCAGCAGCCTACGAAGCACAGATACGCAGTATTTT.

V and J are TRBV2 and TRBJ2-3; 8 bases map to TRBD1. CDR1 and CDR2 (germline): SNHLY, FYNNEI. V was clipped by 6 bases and J by 6 bases; unmatched bases: 8. CDR3 size: 14 residues. The CDR3 region is CASRDRTGTDTQYF. CDR3 in DNA: TGTGCCAGCAGGGACAGGACAGGGACTGATACGCAGTATTTT.

The rearrangement joins TRBV5-3 to TRBJ2-1, with D unresolved. TRBV5-3 is an ORF, with its function uncertain. V lost 1 base to trimming and J lost 6 bases, with 23 bases between them. CDR3 length equals 18 residues. Here the CDR3 reads CARSLSSQTPPRRNEQFF. DNA for the CDR3: TGTGCCAGAAGCTTGAGTAGCCAGACTCCCCCTAGGCGCAATGAGCAGTTCTTC.

Here the CDR3 reads CATSGDRGGGNEQFF. The CDR3, as DNA: TGTGCCACCAGTGGGGACAGGGGGGGAGGCAATGAGCAGTTCTTC. The chain employs TRBV24-1 and TRBJ2-1, with TRBD1 matching over 11 bases. The germline V gene has CDR1 KGHDR and CDR2 SFDVKD. V was clipped by 5 bases and J by 6 bases; unmatched bases: 5. The CDR3 spans 15 residues.

The genes are TRBV25-1 and TRBJ1-1, with a tentative D call TRBD1 (5 bases). Trimming pared 5 bases from V and 4 bases from J, leaving 17 bases between. Germline V gene lookup returns CDR1 MGHDK and CDR2 SYGVNS. The CDR3 covers 15 residues. The CDR3 region is CASSPWGGTGTEAFF. The CDR3 region has the DNA TGTGCCAGCAGTCCTTGGGGGGGGACTGGCACTGAAGCTTTCTTT.

The rearrangement joins TRBV21-1 to TRBJ1-2; the DNA was not compared with TRBD1, the D call given in the table. TRBV21-1 is flagged as a pseudogene. This CDR3 spans 15 amino acids. The CDR3 DNA reads as TGTGCCAGCAGCAAAAGGACAGGGGAAGACTATGGCTACACCTTC. Its protein product is CASSKRTGEDYGYTF.

This clone was counted a single time. CDR3 protein: CASSEGSVEANQPQHF. CDR3 DNA: TGCGCCAGCAGCGAGGGTAGTGTTGAGGCCAATCAGCCCCAGCATTTT. The chain uses TRBV5-1 and TRBJ1-5; no clear D gene. The germline V gene encodes CDR1 SGHRS and CDR2 YFSETQ. This CDR3 is built from 16 residues. Trimming took 4 bases from V and 3 from J, leaving 17 bases between them.

The chain is built from TRBV6-6 and TRBJ1-2, with 9 nucleotides matching TRBD1. J lost 8 bases, V lost 7 bases, and 5 bases had no gene match. This CDR3 has 12 residues. Germline CDR1 is MNHNY and CDR2 is SVGAGI (reference sequence). CDR3 DNA: TGTGCCAGCACACAGGGGGCTGAGGGCTACACCTTC. It yields the protein CASTQGAEGYTF.

The genes are TRBV19 and TRBJ1-1; possibly TRBD1 for D (5 bases). Per germline, CDR1 LNHDA and CDR2 SQIVND (reference sequence). The CDR3 totals 14 residues. The germline V and J ends were trimmed by 3 bases and 7 bases, with 15 bases remaining between them. CDR3 nucleotide sequence: TGTGCCAGTAGTATTGGGAGGGGCGAGCGTGAAGCTTTCTTT. Translating it yields CASSIGRGEREAFF.

V gene TRBV29-1 combines with J gene TRBJ2-1, with 10 nucleotides matching TRBD2. Germline values: CDR1 SQVTM, CDR2 ANQGSEA. V lost 0 bases and J lost 4; bases outside the gene matches: 6. The CDR3 runs to 16 residues. CDR3: CSVEDQRSGGYNEQFF. Written as DNA, the CDR3 is TGCAGCGTTGAAGATCAGCGTAGCGGGGGGTACAATGAGCAGTTCTTC.

The genes are TRBV5-1 and TRBJ2-7, with 8 bases fitting TRBD1. CDR1 is SGHRS, CDR2 YFSETQ, per germline. Trimming cost V 0 bases and J 2 bases; bases outside gene matches: 4. The CDR3 spans 15 residues. The CDR3 DNA reads as TGCGCCAGCAGCTTGGACAGGGGGGAGACCTACGAGCAGTACTTC. Amino acids: CASSLDRGETYEQYF. Full variable domain (remainder filled in from reference TRBV5-1 and TRBJ2-7): KAGVTQTPRYLIKTRGQQVTLSCSPISGHRSVSWYQQTPGQGLQFLFEYFSETQRNKGNFPGRFSGRQFSNSRSEMNVSTLELGDSALYLCASSLDRGETYEQYFGPGTRLTVT.

The gene calls are TRBV4-2 and TRBJ2-7; D unresolved. Germline V gene data show CDR1 as LGHNA and CDR2 as YNFKEQ. This CDR3 has 16 amino acids. The germline V and J ends were trimmed by 0 bases and 0 bases, with 12 bases remaining between them. The CDR3 reads CASSQDRESLSYEQYF. In nucleotides, the CDR3 is TGTGCCAGCAGCCAAGATCGTGAGAGCCTCTCCTACGAGCAGTACTTC.

The gene calls are TRBV6-5 and TRBJ1-3; 8 bases map to TRBD1. Trimming cost V 6 bases and J 2 bases; bases outside gene matches: 6. This CDR3 spans 15 amino acids. Germline V gene data show CDR1 as MNHEY and CDR2 as SVGAGI. The CDR3 DNA reads TGTGCCAGCAGCGCCGACAGGGGACCTGGAAACACCATATATTTT. Protein: CASSADRGPGNTIYF.

The chain combines TRBV7-2 with TRBJ2-3; D unresolved. From germline, CDR1 is SGHTA and CDR2 FQGNSA. The CDR3 contains 12 residues. V lost 5 bases to trimming and J lost 6 bases, with 9 bases between them. DNA of the CDR3: TGTGCCAGCAGCCAAACGCGGGATACGCAGTATTTT. It codes for CASSQTRDTQYF. Using reference TRBV7-2 and TRBJ2-3 for the parts outside the CDR3, the full variable domain is GAGVSQSPSNKVTEKGKDVELRCDPISGHTALYWYRQSLGQGLEFLIYFQGNSAPDKSGLPSDRFSAERTGGSVSTLTIQRTQQEDSAVYLCASSQTRDTQYFGPGTRLTVL.

V is TRBV7-3 and J is TRBJ2-3; D is perhaps TRBD1 (6 bases). Germline V gene lookup returns CDR1 SGHTA and CDR2 FQGTGA. V shed 5 bases and J shed 4 bases, with 13 bases lying between them. The CDR3 is 14 residues long. CDR3 coding DNA: TGTGCCAGCAGCCAACAGGGTAGCGCAGATACGCAGTATTTT. Residues: CASSQQGSADTQYF. Together with reference TRBV7-3 and TRBJ2-3, the CDR3 gives the full variable domain: GAGVSQTPSNKVTEKGKYVELRCDPISGHTALYWYRQSLGQGPEFLIYFQGTGAADDSGLPNDRFFAVRPEGSVSTLKIQRTERGDSAVYLCASSQQGSADTQYFGPGTRLTVL.

The rearrangement uses TRBV15 and TRBJ2-7; TRBD2 aligns across 8 bases. V was pared by 2 bases and J by 1 base, with 10 bases of the junction left unmatched. This CDR3 region has 17 residues. Germline-derived CDR1 and CDR2 are LNHNV and YYDKDF (reference sequence). The CDR3 sequence: CATSRKKLAGRSYEQYF. CDR3 DNA: TGTGCCACCAGCAGAAAAAAATTAGCGGGGCGATCCTACGAGCAGTACTTC.

J is TRBJ1-6 and V is TRBV11-2; D unresolved. Trimming took 1 base from V and 4 from J, leaving 5 bases between them. This CDR3 has 14 residues. Germline lookup yields CDR1 SGHAT and CDR2 FQNNGV. The CDR3: CASSLGGYNSPLHF. CDR3 sequence (DNA): TGTGCCAGCAGCTTAGGAGGGTATAATTCACCCCTCCACTTT.

V usage is TRBV7-9 and J usage is TRBJ2-3, with a tentative D call TRBD2 (7 bases). The CDR3 length is 18 residues. Trimming stripped 3 bases from V and 0 bases from J, with 19 bases between. The germline CDR1 and CDR2 sequences are SEHNR and FQNEAQ (reference sequence). The CDR3 DNA sequence: TGTGCCAGCAGCTTCTCCCCGGGGGGCAGGGTGAGCACAGATACGCAGTATTTT. Protein: CASSFSPGGRVSTDTQYF.

V usage is TRBV10-3 and J usage is TRBJ1-5; perhaps TRBD1 as D (6 bases). CDR1 and CDR2 from the germline V gene are ENHRY and SYGVKD. Trimming stripped 10 bases from V and 6 bases from J, with 22 bases between. This CDR3 region has 15 residues. The CDR3: CATQRDTPAGQPQHF. The CDR3 nucleotides are TGTGCCACTCAACGGGACACCCCGGCAGGTCAGCCCCAGCATTTT.